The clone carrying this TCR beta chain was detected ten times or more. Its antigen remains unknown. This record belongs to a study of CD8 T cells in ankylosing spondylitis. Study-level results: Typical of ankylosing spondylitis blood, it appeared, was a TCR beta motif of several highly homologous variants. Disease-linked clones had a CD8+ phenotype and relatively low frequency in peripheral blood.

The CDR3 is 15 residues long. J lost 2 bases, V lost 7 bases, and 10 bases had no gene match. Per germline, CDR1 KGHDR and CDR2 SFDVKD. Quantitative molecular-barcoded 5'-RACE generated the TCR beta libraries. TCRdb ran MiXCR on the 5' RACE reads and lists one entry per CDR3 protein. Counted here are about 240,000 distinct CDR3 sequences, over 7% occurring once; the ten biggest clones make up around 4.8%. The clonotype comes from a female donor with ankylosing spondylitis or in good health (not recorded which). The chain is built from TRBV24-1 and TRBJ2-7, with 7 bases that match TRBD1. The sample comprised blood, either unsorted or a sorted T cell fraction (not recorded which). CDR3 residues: CATRKGALGTYEQYF. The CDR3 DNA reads TGTGCCACCAGGAAGGGGGCGCTGGGGACCTACGAGCAGTACTTC.